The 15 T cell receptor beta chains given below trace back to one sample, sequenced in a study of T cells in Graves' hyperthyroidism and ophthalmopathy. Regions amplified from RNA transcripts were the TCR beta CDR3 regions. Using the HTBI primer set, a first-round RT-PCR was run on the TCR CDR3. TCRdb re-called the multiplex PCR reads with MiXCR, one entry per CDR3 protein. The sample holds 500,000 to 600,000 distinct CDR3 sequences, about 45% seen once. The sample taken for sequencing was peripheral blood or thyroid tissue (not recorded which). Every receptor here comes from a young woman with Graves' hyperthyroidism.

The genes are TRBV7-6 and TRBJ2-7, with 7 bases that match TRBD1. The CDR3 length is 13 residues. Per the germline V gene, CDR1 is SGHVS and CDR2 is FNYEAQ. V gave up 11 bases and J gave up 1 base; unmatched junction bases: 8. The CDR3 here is CAWSGTDSYEQYF. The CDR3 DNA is TGTGCCTGGAGTGGGACAGATTCCTACGAGCAGTACTTC.

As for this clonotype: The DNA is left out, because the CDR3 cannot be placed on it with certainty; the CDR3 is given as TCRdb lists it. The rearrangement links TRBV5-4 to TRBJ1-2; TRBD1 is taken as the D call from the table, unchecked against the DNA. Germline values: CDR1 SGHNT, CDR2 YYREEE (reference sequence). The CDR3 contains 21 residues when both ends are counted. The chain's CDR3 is CASSFYICSARDTGTEDGYTF.

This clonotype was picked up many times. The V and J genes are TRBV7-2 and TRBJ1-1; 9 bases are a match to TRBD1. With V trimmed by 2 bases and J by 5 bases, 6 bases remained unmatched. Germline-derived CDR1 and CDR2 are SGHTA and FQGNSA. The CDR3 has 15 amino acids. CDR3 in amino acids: CASSLYTGGFTEAFF. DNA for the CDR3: TGTGCCAGCAGCTTATATACAGGGGGCTTTACTGAAGCTTTCTTT.

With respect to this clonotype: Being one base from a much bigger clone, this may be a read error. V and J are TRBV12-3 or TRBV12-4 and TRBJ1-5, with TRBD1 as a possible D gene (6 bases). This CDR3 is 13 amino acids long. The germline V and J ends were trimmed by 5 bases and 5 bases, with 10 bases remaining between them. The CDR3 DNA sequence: TGTGCCAGCAGTAGACAGGCGGATCAGCCCCAGCATTTT. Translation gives CASSRQADQPQHF.

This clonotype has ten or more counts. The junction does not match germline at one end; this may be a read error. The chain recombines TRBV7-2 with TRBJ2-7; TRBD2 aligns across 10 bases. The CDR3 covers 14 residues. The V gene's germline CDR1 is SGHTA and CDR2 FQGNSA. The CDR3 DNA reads TGTGCCGGCAGCCCGGAACTAGCGGGACACGAGCAGTACTTC. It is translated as CAGSPELAGHEQYF.

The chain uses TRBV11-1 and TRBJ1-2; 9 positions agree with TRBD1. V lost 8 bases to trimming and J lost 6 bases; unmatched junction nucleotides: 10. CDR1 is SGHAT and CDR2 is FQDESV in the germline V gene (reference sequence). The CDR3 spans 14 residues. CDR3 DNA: TGTGCCAGCCGGGGACAGGGTTATTCGCATGGCTACACCTTC. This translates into CASRGQGYSHGYTF. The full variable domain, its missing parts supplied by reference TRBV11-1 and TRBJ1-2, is EAEVAQSPRYKITEKSQAVAFWCDPISGHATLYWYRQILGQGPELLVQFQDESVVDDSQLPKDRFSAERLKGVDSTLKIQPAELGDSAMYLCASRGQGYSHGYTFGSGTRLTVV.

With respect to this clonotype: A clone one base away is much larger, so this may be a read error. The CDR3 region has the DNA TGCAGCGTTGCTGTGGCAGGGGGCTTTAGGAGGCAAGAGACCCAGTACTTC. This codes for CSVAVAGGFRRQETQYF. The chain couples TRBV29-1 to TRBJ2-5; 8 bases match TRBD1. CDR3 length equals 17 residues. CDR1 and CDR2 from the germline V gene are SQVTM and ANQGSEA. The V and J ends lost 4 bases and 2 bases, in that order; junction bases with no gene match: 15.

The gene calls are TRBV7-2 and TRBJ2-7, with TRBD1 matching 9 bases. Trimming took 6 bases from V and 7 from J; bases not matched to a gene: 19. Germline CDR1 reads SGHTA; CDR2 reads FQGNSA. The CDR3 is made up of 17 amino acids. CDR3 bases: TGTGCCAGCAGTTCCGAAACGGGACAGGGTAATGACAATGAGCAGTACTTC. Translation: CASSSETGQGNDNEQYF.

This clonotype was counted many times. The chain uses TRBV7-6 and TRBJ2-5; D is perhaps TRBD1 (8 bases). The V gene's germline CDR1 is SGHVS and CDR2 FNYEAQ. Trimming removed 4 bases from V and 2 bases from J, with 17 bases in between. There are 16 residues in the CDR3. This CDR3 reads CASSSAGGTGQETQYF. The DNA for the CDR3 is TGTGCCAGCAGCTCAGCCGGGGGGACAGGACAAGAGACCCAGTACTTC. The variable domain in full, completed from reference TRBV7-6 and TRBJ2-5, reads GAGVSQSPRYKVTKRGQDVALRCDPISGHVSLYWYRQALGQGPEFLTYFNYEAQQDKSGLPNDRFSAERPEGSISTLTIQRTEQRDSAMYRCASSSAGGTGQETQYFGPGTRLLVL.

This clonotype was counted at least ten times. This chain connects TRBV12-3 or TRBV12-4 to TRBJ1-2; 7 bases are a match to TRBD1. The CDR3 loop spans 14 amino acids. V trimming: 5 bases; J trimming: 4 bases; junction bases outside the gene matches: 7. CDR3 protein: CASSRTGPTYGYTF. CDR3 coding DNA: TGTGCCAGCAGTCGGACAGGTCCTACCTATGGCTACACCTTC.

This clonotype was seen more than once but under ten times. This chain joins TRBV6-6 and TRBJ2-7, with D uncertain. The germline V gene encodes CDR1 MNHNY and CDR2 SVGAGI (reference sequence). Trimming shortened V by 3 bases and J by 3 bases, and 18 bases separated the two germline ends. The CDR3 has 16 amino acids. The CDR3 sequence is CASSYKVAPFIYEQYF. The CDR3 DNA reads TGTGCCAGCAGTTATAAGGTTGCCCCTTTTATCTACGAGCAGTACTTC.

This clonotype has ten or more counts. The DNA for the CDR3 is TGTGCCAGCAGCCAAGTGTGGGACAGCCAAGAGACCCAGTACTTC. It codes for CASSQVWDSQETQYF. This rearrangement joins TRBV4-2 to TRBJ2-5, with 7 bases that match TRBD1. J lost 1 base, V lost 1 base, and 3 bases had no gene match. The CDR3 has 15 amino acids. CDR1 LGHNA and CDR2 YNFKEQ come from the germline V gene.

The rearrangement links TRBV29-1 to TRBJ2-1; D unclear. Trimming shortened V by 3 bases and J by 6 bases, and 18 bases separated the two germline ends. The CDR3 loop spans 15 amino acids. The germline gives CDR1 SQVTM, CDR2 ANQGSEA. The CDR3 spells CSVDPRAFPGNEQFF. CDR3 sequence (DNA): TGCAGCGTTGACCCCCGTGCTTTTCCGGGCAATGAGCAGTTCTTC.

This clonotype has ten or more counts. This CDR3 reads CASSLLQGNVGEQYF. In DNA form, the CDR3 reads TGTGCCAGCAGTTTACTACAGGGGAACGTCGGCGAGCAGTACTTC. The rearrangement links TRBV27 to TRBJ2-7; TRBD1 agrees at 7 bases. CDR1 and CDR2 from the germline V gene are MNHEY and SMNVEV (reference sequence). This CDR3 contains 15 residues. Unmatched junction bases numbered 10, after V lost 2 bases and J lost 6 bases.

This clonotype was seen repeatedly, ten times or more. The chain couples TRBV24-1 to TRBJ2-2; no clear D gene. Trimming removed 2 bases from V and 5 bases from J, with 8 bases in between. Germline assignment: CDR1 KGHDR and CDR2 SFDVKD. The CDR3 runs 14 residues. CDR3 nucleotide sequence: TGTGCCACCAGTGATTATAGCCGGACCGGGGAGCTGTTTTTT. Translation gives CATSDYSRTGELFF.